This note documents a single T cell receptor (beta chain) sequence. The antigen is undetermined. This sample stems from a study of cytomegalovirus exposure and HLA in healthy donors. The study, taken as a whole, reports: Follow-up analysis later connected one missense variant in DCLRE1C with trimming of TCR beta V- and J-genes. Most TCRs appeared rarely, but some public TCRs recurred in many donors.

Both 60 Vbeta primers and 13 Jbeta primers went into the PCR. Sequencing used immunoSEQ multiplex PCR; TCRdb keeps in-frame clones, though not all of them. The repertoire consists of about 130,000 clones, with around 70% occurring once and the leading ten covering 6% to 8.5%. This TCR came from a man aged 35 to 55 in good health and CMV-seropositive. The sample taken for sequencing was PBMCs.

In DNA form, the CDR3 reads TGTGCCAGCAGTTCACGAAGACTAGCGGAGAGCCCCTACGAGCAGTACTTC. This encodes CASSSRRLAESPYEQYF. The J gene is TRBJ2-7, the V gene TRBV27; TRBD2 matches at 9 bases. Germline V gene sequence: CDR1 MNHEY, CDR2 SMNVEV (reference sequence). With V trimmed by 4 bases and J by 2 bases, 12 bases remained unmatched. This CDR3 is built from 17 residues.